This TCR beta chain was recovered during a study of identical twins. The V and J ends lost 7 bases and 4 bases respectively, with 8 bases between them. CDR1 and CDR2 from the germline V gene are MNHEY and SMNVEV (reference sequence). The CDR3 contains 12 residues. Whole-study findings and limits: Twins showed weaker excess sharing in their beta out-of-frame sequences. When twins shared out-of-frame alpha sequences, those sequences had excess low generation probability. Memory repertoires lacked the insertion deficit that abundant cord blood beta clonotypes showed.

Template switching, a step in the protocol, added a universal primer site, and cDNA carried unique molecular identifiers. TCRdb analysed the 5' RACE reads with MiXCR anew, one entry per CDR3 protein. The sample has nearly 650,000 distinct CDR3 sequences, 7% to 7.5% seen once. Notes on this clonotype: Its antigen is undetermined.

This same sample was also taken into another study, of yellow fever vaccine responses in identical twins.

This receptor was taken from a woman between 18 and 29 years old in good health. This chain links TRBV27 with TRBJ2-1; D is ambiguous. The sequencing sample was made of PBMCs. The CDR3 sequence is CASKTGYNEQFF. CDR3 sequence (DNA): TGTGCCAGCAAAACGGGTTACAATGAGCAGTTCTTC.